Listed here is a single T cell receptor (beta chain). Antigen unknown. Libraries were prepared by immunoSEQ multiplex PCR; TCRdb keeps only in-frame clonotypes and omits some of them. The data show more than 15,000 clones, roughly nine tenths seen once. The CDR3 spans 16 residues. Trimming removed 3 bases at V and 2 bases at J, with 16 bases between. CDR1 and CDR2 from the germline V gene are LGHNT and FRNRAP. The data stem from a study of graft-versus-host responses after intestinal transplantation. Study details: Isolated intestinal, liver-intestinal, or multivisceral transplants had been given to the recipients. Anti-thymocyte globulin was used for induction in all recipients, who then took tacrolimus and steroids for two to four years.

Regarding the study as a whole: In recipient marrow, GvH clones were found, and some appeared first in ileum or blood. HvG clone declines early post-transplant were associated with peak circulating GvH levels.

This TCR came from a human patient who received an intestinal transplant, so some T cells may come from the graft donor. This chain joins TRBV12-5 and TRBJ1-1, with a tentative D call TRBD1 (6 bases). This sample comprised bone marrow, obtained approximately 130 days after transplant. The CDR3 reads CASGFNPWTANTEAFF. CDR3 nucleotide sequence: TGTGCTAGTGGTTTCAACCCGTGGACAGCCAACACTGAAGCTTTCTTT.